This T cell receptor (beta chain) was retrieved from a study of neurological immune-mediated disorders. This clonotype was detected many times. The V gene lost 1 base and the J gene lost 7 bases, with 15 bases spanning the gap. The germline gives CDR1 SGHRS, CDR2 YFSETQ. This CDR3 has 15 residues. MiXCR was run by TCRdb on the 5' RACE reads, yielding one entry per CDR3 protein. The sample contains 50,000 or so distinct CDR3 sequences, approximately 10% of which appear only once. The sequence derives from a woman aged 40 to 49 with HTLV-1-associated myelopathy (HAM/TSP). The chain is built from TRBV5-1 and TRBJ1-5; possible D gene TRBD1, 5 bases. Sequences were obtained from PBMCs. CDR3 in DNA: TGCGCCAGCAGCTTGTCGTGGCCGGGGCGGCAGCCCCAGCATTTT. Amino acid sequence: CASSLSWPGRQPQHF.